The clone carrying this T cell receptor (beta chain) came up a few times. The data were obtained in a study of blood T cell repertoires in COVID-19. Background on the study: Sample material is recorded as cDNA or gDNA derived from T cells, B-cell-depleted T cells, or PBMCs.

The CDR3 covers 13 residues. V gave up 5 bases and J gave up 6 bases, with 13 bases separating them. Germline V gene data show CDR1 as MNHEY and CDR2 as SVGEGT. Generated by immunoSEQ multiplex PCR, the TCRdb table keeps only in-frame clones and is missing some. The sample yields fewer than 50,000 clones, roughly 88% seen once. The specimen was peripheral blood. The clonotype was recovered from a human donor in a cohort sampled during active COVID-19. The chain combines TRBV6-2 or TRBV6-3 with TRBJ1-2; unclear D gene. For the CDR3, the DNA is TGTGCCAGCAGTGCCCGCCCGAGAGATGGCTACACCTTC. Translated, it gives CASSARPRDGYTF.